Included here is one T cell receptor (beta chain) sequence, with context. Antigen specificity is unknown. This sample is drawn from a study of shared clonotypes between healthy human individuals. General study results and limits: Unshared clonotypes carried lower generation probabilities than those common to all four donors.

CDR1 is SGHNT and CDR2 is YYREEE in the germline V gene (reference sequence). Trimming took 1 base from V and 1 from J; bases not matched to a gene: 4. The CDR3 extends over 15 amino acids. Here immunoSEQ multiplex PCR was the method, and the copy in TCRdb shows in-frame clones only, minus some. The top ten clones hold roughly 0.62% of a sample with over a million clones, approximately 78% of them seen once. The source material was memory CD4+ T cells from PBMCs. Indicated subset: CD45RA-negative fraction. The chain is built from TRBV5-4 and TRBJ1-1; 7 bases fit TRBD1. This TCR derives from a man younger than 35 in good health. Some clones in this sample may be carry-over from other donors' samples. CDR3 bases: TGTGCCAGCAGCTTGCCGGGGACAGAGAACACTGAAGCTTTCTTT. Translation gives CASSLPGTENTEAFF.